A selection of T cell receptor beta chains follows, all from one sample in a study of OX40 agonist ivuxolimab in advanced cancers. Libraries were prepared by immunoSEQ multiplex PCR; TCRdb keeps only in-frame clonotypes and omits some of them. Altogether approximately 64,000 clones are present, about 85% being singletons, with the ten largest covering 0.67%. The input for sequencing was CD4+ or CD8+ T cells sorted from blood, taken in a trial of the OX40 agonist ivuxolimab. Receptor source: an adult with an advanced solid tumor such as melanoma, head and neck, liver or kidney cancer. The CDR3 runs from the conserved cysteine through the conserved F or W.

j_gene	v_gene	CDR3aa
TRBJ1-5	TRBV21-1	CARKDRGLYSNQPQHF
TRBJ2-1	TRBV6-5	CASSERRREFF
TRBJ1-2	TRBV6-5	CASGLPTGNYGYTF
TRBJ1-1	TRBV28	CASSRGQARQAFF
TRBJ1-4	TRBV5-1	CASSLRQQGGDNEKLFF
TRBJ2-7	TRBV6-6	CASSSQGQGWLGQYF
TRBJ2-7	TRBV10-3	CAIRSGTGYEQYF
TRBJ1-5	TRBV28	CASSLDSNQPQHF
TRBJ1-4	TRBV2	CASRLSGQGLEKLFF
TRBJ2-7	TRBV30	CAWSDVGGQDYEQYF
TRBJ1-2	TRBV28	CASRPMGQGEGYTF
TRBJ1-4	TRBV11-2	CASSLDLPDRGLEKLFF
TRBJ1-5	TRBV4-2	CASSPSGGVQPQHF
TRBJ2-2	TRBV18	CASSPLKGTGELFF
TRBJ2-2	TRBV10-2	CASSSRAGKGTGELFF
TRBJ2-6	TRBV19	CASSIPTGDRRSGANVLTF
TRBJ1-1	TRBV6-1	CASSEAGDFMNTEAFF
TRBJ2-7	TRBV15	CATSRDKVGEQYF
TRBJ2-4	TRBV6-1	CASSERGSAKNIQYF
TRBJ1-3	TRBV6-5	CASKSRVSSGNTIYF
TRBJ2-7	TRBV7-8	CASSWPGLAGERPSYEQYF
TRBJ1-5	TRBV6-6	CASSYGGSGNQPQHF
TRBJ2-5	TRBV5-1	CASSSVRAIGETQYF
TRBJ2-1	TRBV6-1	CASSENPGLASDEQFF
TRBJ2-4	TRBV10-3	CAISVDLAKNIQYF
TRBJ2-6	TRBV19	CASSLSGSAFGANVLTF
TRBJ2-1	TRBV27	CASSLFLAGGRFQEQFF
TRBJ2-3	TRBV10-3	CAISGERGPSTDTQYF
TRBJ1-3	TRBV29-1	CSVVTTSGNTIYF
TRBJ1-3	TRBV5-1	CASSLDAGVRGTIYF
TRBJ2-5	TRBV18	CASSRSGLTETQYF
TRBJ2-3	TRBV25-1	CASSDTSTDTQYF
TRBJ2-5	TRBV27	CASSPHDRVGTQYF
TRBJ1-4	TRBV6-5	CASSYRRSNEKLFF
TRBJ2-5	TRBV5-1	CASSPGPSQETQYF
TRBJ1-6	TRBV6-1	CASSWTGGSPLHF
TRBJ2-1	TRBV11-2	CASSLRTGPYNEQFF
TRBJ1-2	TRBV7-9	CASSPGQAYVPF
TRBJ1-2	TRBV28	CASSLLGGATNYGYTF
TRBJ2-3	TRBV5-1	CASSLPTGGGTDTQYF
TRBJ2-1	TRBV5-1	CASSLDPGLADLNEQFF